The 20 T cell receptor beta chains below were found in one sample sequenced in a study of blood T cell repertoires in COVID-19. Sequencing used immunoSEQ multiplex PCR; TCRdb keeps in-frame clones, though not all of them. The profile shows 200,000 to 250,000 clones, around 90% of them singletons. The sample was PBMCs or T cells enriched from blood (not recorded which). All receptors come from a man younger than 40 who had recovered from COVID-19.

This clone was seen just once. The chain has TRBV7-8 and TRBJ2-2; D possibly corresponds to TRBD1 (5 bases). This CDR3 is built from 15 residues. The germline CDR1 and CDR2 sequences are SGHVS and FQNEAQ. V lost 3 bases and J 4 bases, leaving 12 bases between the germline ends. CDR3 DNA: TGTGCCAGCAGCTTTAGACCAGGGTTCACCGGGGAGCTGTTTTTT. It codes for CASSFRPGFTGELFF.

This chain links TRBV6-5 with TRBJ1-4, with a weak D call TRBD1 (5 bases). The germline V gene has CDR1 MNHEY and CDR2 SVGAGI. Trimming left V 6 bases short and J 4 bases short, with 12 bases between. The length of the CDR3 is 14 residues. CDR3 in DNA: TGTGCCAGCAGCCTAACAGGATTTAATGAAAAACTGTTTTTT. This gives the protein CASSLTGFNEKLFF.

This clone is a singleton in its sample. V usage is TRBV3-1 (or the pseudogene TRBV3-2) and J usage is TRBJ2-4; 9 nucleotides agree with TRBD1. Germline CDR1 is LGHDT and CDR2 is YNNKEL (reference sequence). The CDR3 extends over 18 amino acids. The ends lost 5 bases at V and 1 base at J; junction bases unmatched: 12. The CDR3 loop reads CASSNPGTGPTAKNIQYF. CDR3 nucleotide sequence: TGTGCCAGCAGCAATCCCGGGACAGGGCCAACGGCCAAAAACATTCAGTACTTC.

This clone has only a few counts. CDR3 DNA sequence: TGTGCCAGTAGTATAGATCTGAGGACAACAAGAGGAGGAAACACCATATATTTT. Protein sequence: CASSIDLRTTRGGNTIYF. The genes are TRBV19 and TRBJ1-3; D is possibly TRBD1 (5 bases). The length of the CDR3 is 18 residues. The germline V and J ends were trimmed by 0 bases and 4 bases, with 19 bases remaining between them. Germline assignment: CDR1 LNHDA and CDR2 SQIVND (reference sequence).

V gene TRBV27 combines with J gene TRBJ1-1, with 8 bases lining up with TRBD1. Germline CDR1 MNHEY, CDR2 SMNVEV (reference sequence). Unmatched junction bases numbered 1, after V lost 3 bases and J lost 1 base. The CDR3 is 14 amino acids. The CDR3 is CASSLTGANTEAFF. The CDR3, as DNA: TGTGCCAGCAGTTTGACAGGGGCGAACACTGAAGCTTTCTTT.

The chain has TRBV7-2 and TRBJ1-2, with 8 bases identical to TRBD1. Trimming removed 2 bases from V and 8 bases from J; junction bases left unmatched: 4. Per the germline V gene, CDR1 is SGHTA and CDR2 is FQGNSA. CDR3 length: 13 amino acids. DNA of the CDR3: TGTGCCAGCAGCTTATCAGGGGGCCTCGGCTACACCTTC. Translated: CASSLSGGLGYTF. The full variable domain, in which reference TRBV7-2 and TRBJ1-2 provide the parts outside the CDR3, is GAGVSQSPSNKVTEKGKDVELRCDPISGHTALYWYRQSLGQGLEFLIYFQGNSAPDKSGLPSDRFSAERTGGSVSTLTIQRTQQEDSAVYLCASSLSGGLGYTFGSGTRLTVV.

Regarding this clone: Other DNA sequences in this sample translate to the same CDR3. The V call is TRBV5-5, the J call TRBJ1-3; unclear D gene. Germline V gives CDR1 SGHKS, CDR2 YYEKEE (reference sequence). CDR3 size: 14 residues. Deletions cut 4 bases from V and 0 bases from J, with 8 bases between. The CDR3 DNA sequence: TGTGCCAGCAGCCTAATGAGCTCTGGAAACACCATATATTTT. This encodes CASSLMSSGNTIYF.

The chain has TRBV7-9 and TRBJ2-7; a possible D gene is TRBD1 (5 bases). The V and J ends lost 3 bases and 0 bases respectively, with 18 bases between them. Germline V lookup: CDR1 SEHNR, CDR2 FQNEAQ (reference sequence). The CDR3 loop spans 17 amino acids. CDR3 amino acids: CASSFFLGAGASYEQYF. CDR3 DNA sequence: TGTGCCAGCAGCTTTTTTTTAGGGGCAGGAGCCTCCTACGAGCAGTACTTC.

CDR3 sequence (DNA): TGTGCCATCAGTGCGCAAGAGACCCAGTACTTC. Its translation: CAISAQETQYF. This chain joins TRBV10-3 and TRBJ2-5; D ambiguous. V was pared by 4 bases and J by 2 bases, with 2 bases between. CDR1 is ENHRY, CDR2 SYGVKD, per germline. The CDR3 loop spans 11 amino acids.

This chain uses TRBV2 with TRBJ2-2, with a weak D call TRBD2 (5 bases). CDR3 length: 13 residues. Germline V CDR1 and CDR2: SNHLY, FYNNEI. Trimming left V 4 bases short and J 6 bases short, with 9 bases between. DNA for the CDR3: TGTGCCAGCAGTGCGGGGTTCGCCGGGGAGCTGTTTTTT. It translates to CASSAGFAGELFF.

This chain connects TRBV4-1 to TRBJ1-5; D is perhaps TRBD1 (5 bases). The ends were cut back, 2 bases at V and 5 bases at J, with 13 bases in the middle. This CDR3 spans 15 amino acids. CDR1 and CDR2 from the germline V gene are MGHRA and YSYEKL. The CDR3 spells CASSQRSGRDQPQHF. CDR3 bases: TGCGCCAGCAGCCAAAGGTCAGGGAGGGATCAGCCCCAGCATTTT.

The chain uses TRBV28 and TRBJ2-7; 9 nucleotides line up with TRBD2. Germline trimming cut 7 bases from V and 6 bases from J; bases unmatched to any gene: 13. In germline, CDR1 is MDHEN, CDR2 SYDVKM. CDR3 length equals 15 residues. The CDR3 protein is CASIPLGGRVSEQYF. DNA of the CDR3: TGTGCCAGCATTCCCCTGGGCGGGAGGGTGAGCGAGCAGTACTTC.

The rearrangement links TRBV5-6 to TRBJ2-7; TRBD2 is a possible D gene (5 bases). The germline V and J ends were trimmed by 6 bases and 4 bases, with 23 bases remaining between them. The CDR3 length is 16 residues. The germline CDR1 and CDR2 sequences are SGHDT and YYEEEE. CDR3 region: CASTRGMAVGSYEQYF. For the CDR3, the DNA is TGTGCCAGCACCCGGGGAATGGCAGTCGGGTCTTACGAGCAGTACTTC.

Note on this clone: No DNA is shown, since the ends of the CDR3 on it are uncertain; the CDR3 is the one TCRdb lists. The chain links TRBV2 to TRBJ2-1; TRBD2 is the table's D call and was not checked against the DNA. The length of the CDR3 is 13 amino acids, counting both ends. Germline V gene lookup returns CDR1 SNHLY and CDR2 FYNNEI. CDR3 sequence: CASTSDYYNEQFF.

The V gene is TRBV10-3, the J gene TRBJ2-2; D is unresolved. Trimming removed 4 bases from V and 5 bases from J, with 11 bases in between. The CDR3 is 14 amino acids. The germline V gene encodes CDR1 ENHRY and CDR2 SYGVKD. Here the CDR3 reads CAISGPITTGELFF. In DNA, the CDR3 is TGTGCCATCAGTGGGCCGATCACGACCGGGGAGCTGTTTTTT.

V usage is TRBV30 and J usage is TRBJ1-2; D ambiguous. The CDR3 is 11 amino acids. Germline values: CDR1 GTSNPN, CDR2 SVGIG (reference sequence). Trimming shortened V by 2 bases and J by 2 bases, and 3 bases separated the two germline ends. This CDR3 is CAWSPNYGYTF. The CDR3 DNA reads TGTGCCTGGAGTCCAAACTATGGCTACACCTTC.

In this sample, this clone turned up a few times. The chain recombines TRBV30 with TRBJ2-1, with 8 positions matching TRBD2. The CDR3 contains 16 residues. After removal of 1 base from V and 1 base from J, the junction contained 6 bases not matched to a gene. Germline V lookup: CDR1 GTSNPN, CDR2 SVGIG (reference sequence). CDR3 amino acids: CAWSGEGTRSYNEQFF. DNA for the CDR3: TGTGCCTGGAGTGGAGAGGGGACTAGATCCTACAATGAGCAGTTCTTC.

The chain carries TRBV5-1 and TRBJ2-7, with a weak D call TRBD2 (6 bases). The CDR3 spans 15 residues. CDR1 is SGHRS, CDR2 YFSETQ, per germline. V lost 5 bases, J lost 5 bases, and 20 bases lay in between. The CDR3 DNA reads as TGCGCCAGCAGACTAGCCGGGACCCAAGGGGACGAGCAGTACTTC. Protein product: CASRLAGTQGDEQYF.

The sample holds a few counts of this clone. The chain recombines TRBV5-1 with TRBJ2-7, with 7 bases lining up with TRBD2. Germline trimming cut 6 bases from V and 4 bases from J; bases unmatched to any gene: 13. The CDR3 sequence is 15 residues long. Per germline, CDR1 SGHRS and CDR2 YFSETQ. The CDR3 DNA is TGCGCCAGCACCCAAGGAGGCGGGAGACTTTACGAGCAGTACTTC. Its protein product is CASTQGGGRLYEQYF.

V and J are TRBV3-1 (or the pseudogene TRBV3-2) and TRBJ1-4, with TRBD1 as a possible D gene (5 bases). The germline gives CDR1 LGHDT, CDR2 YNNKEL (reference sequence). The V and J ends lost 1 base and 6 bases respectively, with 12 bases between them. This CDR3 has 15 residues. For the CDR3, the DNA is TGTGCCAGCAGCCAAGGGATCAGGGAGGATGAAAAACTGTTTTTT. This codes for CASSQGIREDEKLFF.